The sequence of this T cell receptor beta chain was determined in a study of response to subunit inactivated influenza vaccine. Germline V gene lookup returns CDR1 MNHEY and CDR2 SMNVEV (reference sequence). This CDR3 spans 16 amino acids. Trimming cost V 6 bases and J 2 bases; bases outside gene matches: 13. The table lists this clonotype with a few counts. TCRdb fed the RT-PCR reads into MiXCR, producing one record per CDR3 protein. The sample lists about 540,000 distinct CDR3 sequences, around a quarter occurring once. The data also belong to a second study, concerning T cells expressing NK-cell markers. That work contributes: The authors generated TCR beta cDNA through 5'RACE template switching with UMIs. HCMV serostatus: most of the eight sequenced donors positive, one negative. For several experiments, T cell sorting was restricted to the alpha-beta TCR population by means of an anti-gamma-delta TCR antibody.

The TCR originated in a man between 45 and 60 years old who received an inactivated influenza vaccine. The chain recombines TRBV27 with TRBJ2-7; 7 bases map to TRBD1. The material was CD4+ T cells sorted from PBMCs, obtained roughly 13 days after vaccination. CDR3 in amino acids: CASRRTATGQTYEQYF. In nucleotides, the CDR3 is TGTGCCAGCAGGCGGACCGCTACGGGACAGACCTACGAGCAGTACTTC.